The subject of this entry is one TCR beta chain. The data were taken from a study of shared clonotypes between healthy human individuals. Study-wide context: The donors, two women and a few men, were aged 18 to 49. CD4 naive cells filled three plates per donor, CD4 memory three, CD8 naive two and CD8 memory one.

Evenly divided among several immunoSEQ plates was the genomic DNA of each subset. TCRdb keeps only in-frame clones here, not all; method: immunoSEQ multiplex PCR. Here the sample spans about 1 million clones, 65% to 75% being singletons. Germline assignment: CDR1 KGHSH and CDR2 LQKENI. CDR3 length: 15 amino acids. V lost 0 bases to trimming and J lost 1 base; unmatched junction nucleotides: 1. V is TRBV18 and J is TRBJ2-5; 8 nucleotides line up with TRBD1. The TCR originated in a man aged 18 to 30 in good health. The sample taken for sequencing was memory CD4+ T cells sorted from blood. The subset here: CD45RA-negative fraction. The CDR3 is CASSPPDRVQETQYF. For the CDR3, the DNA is TGTGCCAGCTCACCACCGGACAGGGTCCAAGAGACCCAGTACTTC.